This TCR beta chain was profiled in a study of cytomegalovirus exposure and HLA in healthy donors. A multiplex PCR was run with 60 Vbeta primers and 13 Jbeta primers. Authors' analysis steps: The authors later counted some 76 million unique TCR beta chains, 8.5 million to 13 million of them shared. Only in-frame clones appear in the TCRdb table, and some are missing; sequencing was by immunoSEQ multiplex PCR. V, J and clone size are taken as reported in that table, and D and trimming were inferred from the DNA itself. The table lists about 120,000 clones, around three quarters of them singletons, with approximately 2.6% in the top ten. Germline V CDR1 and CDR2: ENHRY, SYGVKD. The CDR3 is made up of 15 amino acids. The V segment lost 4 bases and the J segment 4 bases; nucleotides outside the gene matches: 7.

This TCR was sampled from a female donor in good health and CMV-seronegative. The sample consisted of PBMCs. The chain links TRBV10-3 to TRBJ1-2, with TRBD1 matching 9 bases. The CDR3 protein is CAISVDRGSPYGYTF. The CDR3 nucleotides are TGTGCCATCAGTGTAGACAGGGGGTCCCCCTATGGCTACACCTTC.